The entry below describes one TCR beta chain. The source of the sample is a study of blood T cell repertoires in COVID-19. Individuals aged 18 to 89 years were recruited from about two dozen US areas. The assay was immunoSEQ multiplex PCR, and TCRdb's table has in-frame clones only and misses some. The table includes fewer than 250,000 clones, roughly four fifths detected once. The CDR3 extends over 14 amino acids. Germline lookup yields CDR1 MNHEY and CDR2 SVGEGT. The V end lost 1 base, the J end lost 6 bases, and 12 bases lay between the germline ends. Sequenced sample: PBMCs or T cells enriched from blood (not recorded which). This receptor was taken from a woman in her thirties or forties who had been exposed to COVID-19. The genes are TRBV6-2 or TRBV6-3 and TRBJ1-1; possible D gene TRBD1, 6 bases. The CDR3 reads CASSYWGGPAEAFF. CDR3 DNA sequence: TGTGCCAGCAGTTACTGGGGGGGCCCGGCTGAAGCTTTCTTT.